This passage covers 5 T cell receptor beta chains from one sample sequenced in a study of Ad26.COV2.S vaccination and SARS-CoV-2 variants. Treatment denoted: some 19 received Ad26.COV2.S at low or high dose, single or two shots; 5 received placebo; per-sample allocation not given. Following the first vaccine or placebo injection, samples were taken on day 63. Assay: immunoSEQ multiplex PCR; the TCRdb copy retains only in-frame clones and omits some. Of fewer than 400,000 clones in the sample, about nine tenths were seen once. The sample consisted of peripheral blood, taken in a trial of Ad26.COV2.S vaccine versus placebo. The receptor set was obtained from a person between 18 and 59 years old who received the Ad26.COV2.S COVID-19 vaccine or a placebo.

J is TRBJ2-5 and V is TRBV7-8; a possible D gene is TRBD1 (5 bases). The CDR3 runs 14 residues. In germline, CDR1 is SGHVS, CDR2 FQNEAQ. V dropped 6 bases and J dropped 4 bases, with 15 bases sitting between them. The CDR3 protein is CASSPTGDRETQYF. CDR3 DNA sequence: TGTGCCAGCAGTCCTACAGGAGATCGAGAGACCCAGTACTTC.

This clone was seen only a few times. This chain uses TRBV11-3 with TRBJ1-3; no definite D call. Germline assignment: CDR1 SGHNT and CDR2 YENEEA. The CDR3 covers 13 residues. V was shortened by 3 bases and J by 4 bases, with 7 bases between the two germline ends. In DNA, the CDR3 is TGTGCCAGCAGCTTGGTCGTCGGAAACACCATATATTTT. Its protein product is CASSLVVGNTIYF.

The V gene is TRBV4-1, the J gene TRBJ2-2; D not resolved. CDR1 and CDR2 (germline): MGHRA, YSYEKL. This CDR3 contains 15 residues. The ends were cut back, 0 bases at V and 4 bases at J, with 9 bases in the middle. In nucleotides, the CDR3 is TGCGCCAGCAGCCAAGAAGGGTGGCCCACCGGGGAGCTGTTTTTT. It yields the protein CASSQEGWPTGELFF.

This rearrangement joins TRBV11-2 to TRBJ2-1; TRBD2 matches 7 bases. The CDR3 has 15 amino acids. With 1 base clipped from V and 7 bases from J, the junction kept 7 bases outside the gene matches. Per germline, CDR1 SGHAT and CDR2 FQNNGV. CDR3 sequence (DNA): TGTGCCAGCAGCTTAGTTCCGGGAGGATTTAATGAGCAGTTCTTC. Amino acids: CASSLVPGGFNEQFF.

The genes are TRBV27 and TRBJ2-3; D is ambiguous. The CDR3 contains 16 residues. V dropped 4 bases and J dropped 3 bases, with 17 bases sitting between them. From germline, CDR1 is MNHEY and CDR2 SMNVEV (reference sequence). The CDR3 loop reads CASSSFRTLGTDTQYF. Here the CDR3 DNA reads TGTGCCAGCAGTTCTTTCCGGACGCTCGGGACAGATACGCAGTATTTT.